This T cell receptor beta chain was captured in a study of blood T cells in healthy people across ages. A second PCR, run for about 6 to 12 cycles, used a sample-barcoded 5' primer plus a J-beta primer mix. Carrying 12 random nucleotides, a template-switch adaptor labeled each individual cDNA molecule. MiXCR was run by TCRdb on the 5' RACE reads, yielding one entry per CDR3 protein. The sample records roughly 1,500,000 distinct CDR3 sequences, 42% being singletons. Per germline, CDR1 ENHRY and CDR2 SYGVKD. The CDR3 has 14 amino acids. V was clipped by 6 bases and J by 10 bases, with 16 bases between them. Roughly 10 milliliters of peripheral blood were drawn from each donor. Comments on this clonotype: Antigen unknown.

Study conclusions and caveats: Versus aged donors, long-lived donors had higher diversity and more naive CD4+ cells.

The chain has TRBV10-3 and TRBJ1-6; tentative D call: TRBD1 (5 bases). This TCR came from a woman aged 18-29 years in good health. The sequenced material came from blood. CDR3 bases: TGTGCCATCAGCCCGGGACTCCAGGGCTCACCCCTCCACTTT. It is translated as CAISPGLQGSPLHF.